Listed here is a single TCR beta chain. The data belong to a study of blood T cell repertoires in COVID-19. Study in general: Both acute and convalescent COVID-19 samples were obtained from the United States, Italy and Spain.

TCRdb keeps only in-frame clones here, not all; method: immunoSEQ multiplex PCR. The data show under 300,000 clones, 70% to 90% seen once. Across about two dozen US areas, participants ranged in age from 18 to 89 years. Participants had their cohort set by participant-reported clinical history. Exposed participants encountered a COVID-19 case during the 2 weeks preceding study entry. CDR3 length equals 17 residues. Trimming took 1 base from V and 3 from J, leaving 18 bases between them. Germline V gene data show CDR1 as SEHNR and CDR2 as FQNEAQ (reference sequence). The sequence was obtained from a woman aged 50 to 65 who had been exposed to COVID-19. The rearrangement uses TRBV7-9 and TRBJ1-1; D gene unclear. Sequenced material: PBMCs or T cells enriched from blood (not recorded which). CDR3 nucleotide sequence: TGTGCCAGCAGCTTAGGGAGGACCAACTGGGAGGACACTGAAGCTTTCTTT. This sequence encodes CASSLGRTNWEDTEAFF.